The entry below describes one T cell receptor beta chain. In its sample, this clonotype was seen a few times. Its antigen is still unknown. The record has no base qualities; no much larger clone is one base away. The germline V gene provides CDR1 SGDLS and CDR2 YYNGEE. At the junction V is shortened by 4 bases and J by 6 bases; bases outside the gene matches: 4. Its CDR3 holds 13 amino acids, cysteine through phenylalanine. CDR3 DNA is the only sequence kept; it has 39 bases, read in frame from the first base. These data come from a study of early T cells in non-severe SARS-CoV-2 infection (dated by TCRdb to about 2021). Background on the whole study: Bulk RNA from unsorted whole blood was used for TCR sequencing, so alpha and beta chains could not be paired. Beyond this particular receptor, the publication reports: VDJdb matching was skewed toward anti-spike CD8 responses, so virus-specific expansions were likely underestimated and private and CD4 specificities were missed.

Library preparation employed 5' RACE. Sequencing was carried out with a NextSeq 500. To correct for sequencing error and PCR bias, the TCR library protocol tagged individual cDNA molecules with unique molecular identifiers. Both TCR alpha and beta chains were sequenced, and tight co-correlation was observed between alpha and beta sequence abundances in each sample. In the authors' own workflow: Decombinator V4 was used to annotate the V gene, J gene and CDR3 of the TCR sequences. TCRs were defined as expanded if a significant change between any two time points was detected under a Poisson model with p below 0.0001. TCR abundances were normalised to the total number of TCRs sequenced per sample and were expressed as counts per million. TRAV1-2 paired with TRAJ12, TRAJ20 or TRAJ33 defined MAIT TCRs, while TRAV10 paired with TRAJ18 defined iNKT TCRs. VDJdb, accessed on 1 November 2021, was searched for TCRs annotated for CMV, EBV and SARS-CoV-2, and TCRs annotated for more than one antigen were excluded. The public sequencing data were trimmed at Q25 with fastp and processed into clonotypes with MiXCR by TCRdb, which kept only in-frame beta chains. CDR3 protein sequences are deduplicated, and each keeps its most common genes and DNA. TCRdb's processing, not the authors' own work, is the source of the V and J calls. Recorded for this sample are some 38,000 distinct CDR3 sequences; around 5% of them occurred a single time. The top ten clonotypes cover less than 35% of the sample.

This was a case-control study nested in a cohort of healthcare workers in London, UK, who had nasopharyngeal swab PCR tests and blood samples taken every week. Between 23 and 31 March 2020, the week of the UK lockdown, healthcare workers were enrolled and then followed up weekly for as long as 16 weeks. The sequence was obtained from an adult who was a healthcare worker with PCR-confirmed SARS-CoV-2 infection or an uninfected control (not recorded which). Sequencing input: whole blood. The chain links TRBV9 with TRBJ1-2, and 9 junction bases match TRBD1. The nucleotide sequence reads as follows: TGTGCCAGCAGCATCGGACAGGGGCATGGCTACACCTTC. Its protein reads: CASSIGQGHGYTF.